Presented here are 7 T cell receptor beta chains from one specimen sequenced in a study of shared clonotypes between healthy human individuals. The repertoire was sequenced with immunoSEQ multiplex PCR; TCRdb's copy has only in-frame clones and lacks some. The sample comprises about 2.4 million clones, approximately 94% of which are singletons, and roughly 0.36% rests with the top ten. Sequencing was done on a sample of naive CD4+ T cells from PBMCs. Subset: CD45RA+ positively selected. The origin of the receptors is a man between 18 and 35 years old in good health. Some clones in this sample may be carry-over from other donors' samples.

The chain combines TRBV30 with TRBJ2-1, with TRBD2 identical over 12 bases. The CDR3 length is 18 residues. V lost 7 bases, J lost 5 bases, and 18 bases stayed unmatched. CDR1 and CDR2 (germline): GTSNPN, SVGIG (reference sequence). CDR3 amino acids: CALLRTSGKIGWDNEQFF. The DNA for the CDR3 is TGTGCCTTACTGAGGACTAGCGGGAAGATCGGCTGGGACAATGAGCAGTTCTTC.

This chain joins TRBV7-2 and TRBJ1-1; the D is unclear. Trimming removed 1 base from V and 10 bases from J, with 16 bases in between. This CDR3 is built from 14 residues. Germline values: CDR1 SGHTA, CDR2 FQGNSA. CDR3 amino acids: CASSLVRQKLGAFF. The CDR3 nucleotides are TGTGCCAGCAGCTTAGTTAGGCAGAAGCTTGGAGCTTTCTTT.

The count of this clone is one. This rearrangement joins TRBV28 to TRBJ2-1, with D possibly TRBD2 on 6 matching bases. The CDR3 has 15 residues. V dropped 6 bases and J dropped 0 bases, with 12 bases sitting between them. Germline V CDR1 and CDR2: MDHEN, SYDVKM. The CDR3 nucleotides are TGTGCCAGCAGAGGGACTTATCCCTCCTACAATGAGCAGTTCTTC. This gives the protein CASRGTYPSYNEQFF.

CDR3 DNA: TGCGCCAGCAGCTTGGTCGGGTCGAGACAAGAGACCCAGTACTTC. It translates to CASSLVGSRQETQYF. The rearrangement joins TRBV5-1 to TRBJ2-5; D gene ambiguous. The germline V and J ends were trimmed by 0 bases and 2 bases, with 11 bases remaining between them. The CDR3 covers 15 residues. The germline V gene encodes CDR1 SGHRS and CDR2 YFSETQ.

The rearrangement joins TRBV15 to TRBJ2-1, with 12 bases matching TRBD2. The CDR3 is made up of 16 amino acids. The V gene's germline CDR1 is LNHNV and CDR2 YYDKDF (reference sequence). After removal of 5 bases from V and 7 bases from J, the junction contained 9 bases not matched to a gene. The CDR3 is CATSGRLAGVGNEQFF. In DNA, the CDR3 is TGTGCCACCAGCGGAAGACTAGCGGGAGTGGGGAATGAGCAGTTCTTC. Filled out from reference TRBV15 and TRBJ2-1, the complete variable domain reads DAMVIQNPRYQVTQFGKPVTLSCSQTLNHNVMYWYQQKSSQAPKLLFHYYDKDFNNEADTPDNFQSRRPNTSFCFLDIRSPGLGDTAMYLCATSGRLAGVGNEQFFGPGTRLTVL.

Notes on this clone: Other DNA sequences in this sample translate to the same CDR3. The chain is built from TRBV6-1 and TRBJ1-5; no definite D call. The CDR3 is made up of 13 amino acids. Germline values: CDR1 MNHNS, CDR2 SASEGT. Trimming pared 1 base from V and 3 bases from J, leaving 4 bases between. The CDR3 nucleotides are TGTGCCAGCAGTGAAGGAAACAATCAGCCCCAGCATTTT. Translating gives CASSEGNNQPQHF.

This chain uses TRBV9 with TRBJ2-3; weak D call: TRBD2 (6 bases). V was clipped by 2 bases and J by 6 bases, with 13 bases between them. The germline CDR1 and CDR2 sequences are SGDLS and YYNGEE. This CDR3 spans 14 amino acids. DNA of the CDR3: TGTGCCAGCAGCGTTGCGGGGAAGATCGATACGCAGTATTTT. This codes for CASSVAGKIDTQYF.